This T cell receptor (beta chain) is drawn from a study of vaccination and CD4 T cells after COVID-19. Treatment denoted: approximately 9-day PBMC culture with coronavirus spike peptide pools or control peptides (ViraFEST assay). Study results and caveats: Convalescent patients' median share of reactive clones seen only post-vaccination was approximately 85%.

Sequenced with the Oncomine TCR Beta short-read assay was DNA taken from cultured CD4+ T cells. Using its own MiXCR run on the PCR reads, TCRdb lists one record per CDR3 protein. Among around 21,000 distinct CDR3 sequences listed, roughly three fifths were seen once. As to this clonotype: Its antigen is not identified. The junction does not match germline at one end; this may be a read error.

The receptor's source is a human donor who had recovered from COVID-19. The sequencing here drew on CD4+ T cells from blood, cultured in vitro, taken after SARS-CoV-2 vaccination.

In DNA, the CDR3 is TGTGCCTGCAGCTCAATGACCCGACAGGGCGAAGAGACCCAGTACTTC. It is translated as CACSSMTRQGEETQYF. The V call is TRBV7-8, the J call TRBJ2-5; 7 positions agree with TRBD1. The CDR3 totals 16 residues. CDR1 and CDR2 (germline): SGHVS, FQNEAQ.